Listed below are T cell receptor beta chains from one sample, sequenced in a study of blood T cell repertoires in COVID-19. Profiling relied on immunoSEQ multiplex PCR, and the TCRdb table lists in-frame clones only, not all of them. Of approximately 250,000 clones listed, 70% to 90% were seen once; the top ten hold around 0.9%. Sequenced input: PBMCs or T cells enriched from blood (not recorded which). These receptor sequences come from a woman in her 30s who had recovered from COVID-19. CDR3s include the opening cysteine and the closing phenylalanine or tryptophan. D genes are given only for firm matches. The size of a clone is reported for some rows only, either as once, few or many, or as a class for expanded clones.

CDR3: CASRPTGTGNTIYF; DNA: TGCGCCAGCAGACCGACTGGAACTGGAAACACCATATATTTT; size: -; V: TRBV4-3; D: -; J: TRBJ1-3
CDR3: CASSPRRDRVWGQPQHF; DNA: TGTGCCAGCAGCCCTCGGCGGGACAGGGTTTGGGGTCAGCCCCAGCATTTT; size: -; V: TRBV3-1/TRBV3-2; D: TRBD1; J: TRBJ1-5
CDR3: CASSLSGGGQETQYF; DNA: TGTGCCAGCAGCCTTAGCGGGGGGGGCCAAGAGACCCAGTACTTC; size: -; V: TRBV7-3; D: TRBD2; J: TRBJ2-5
CDR3: CASSPRQGATNEKLFF; DNA: TGTGCCAGCAGCCCTAGACAGGGGGCGACTAATGAAAAACTGTTTTTT; size: -; V: TRBV9; D: TRBD1; J: TRBJ1-4
CDR3: CAWSVLAPNRETQYF; DNA: TGTGCCTGGAGTGTACTAGCCCCGAATCGGGAGACCCAGTACTTC; size: -; V: TRBV30; D: -; J: TRBJ2-5
CDR3: CASSLTGGETQYF; DNA: TGTGCCAGCAGCTTAACAGGTGGGGAGACCCAGTACTTC; size: -; V: TRBV7-2; D: -; J: TRBJ2-5
CDR3: CATGTDYNNEQFF; DNA: TGTGCCACCGGAACGGACTACAACAATGAGCAGTTCTTC; size: -; V: TRBV15; D: -; J: TRBJ2-1
CDR3: CASSFRQGWLGTEAFF; DNA: TGCGCCAGCAGCTTCAGACAGGGGTGGCTGGGTACTGAAGCTTTCTTT; size: -; V: TRBV5-1; D: TRBD1; J: TRBJ1-1
CDR3: CSASIGVYDPISPLHF; DNA: TGCAGTGCTAGTATCGGGGTCTATGACCCGATCTCACCCCTCCACTTT; size: -; V: TRBV20-1; D: -; J: TRBJ1-6
CDR3: CAISRPGTGVGAEQYF; DNA: TGTGCCATCAGTAGACCCGGTACAGGGGTCGGCGCCGAGCAGTACTTC; size: once; V: TRBV10-3; D: TRBD1; J: TRBJ2-7
CDR3: CASSQDQGTVHTEAFF; DNA: TGTGCCAGCAGCCAAGATCAGGGGACAGTCCACACTGAAGCTTTCTTT; size: -; V: TRBV3-1/TRBV3-2; D: TRBD1; J: TRBJ1-1
CDR3: CASSEAPGRAGNEKLFF; DNA: TGTGCCAGCAGTGAAGCGCCCGGGAGGGCAGGGAATGAAAAACTGTTTTTT; size: few; V: TRBV2; D: -; J: TRBJ1-4
CDR3: CASSVGRRGISTGELFF; DNA: TGTGCCAGCAGCGTAGGACGTAGGGGAATTTCCACCGGGGAGCTGTTTTTT; size: -; V: TRBV9; D: -; J: TRBJ2-2
CDR3: CASSQAPRGQGVTGELFF; DNA: TGCGCCAGCAGCCAAGCCCCACGGGGCCAGGGGGTCACCGGGGAGCTGTTTTTT; size: few; V: TRBV4-3; D: TRBD1; J: TRBJ2-2
CDR3: CASSSTSGGSYNEQFF; DNA: TGTGCTAGCAGCTCAACTAGCGGGGGCTCCTACAATGAGCAGTTCTTC; size: -; V: TRBV7-7; D: TRBD2; J: TRBJ2-1
CDR3: CAISDLGQWSSGNTIYF; DNA: TGTGCCATCAGTGACTTGGGACAGTGGAGCTCTGGAAACACCATATATTTT; size: -; V: TRBV10-3; D: TRBD1; J: TRBJ1-3
CDR3: CSVGVLADTQYF; DNA: TGCAGCGTCGGGGTTCTGGCAGATACGCAGTATTTT; size: -; V: TRBV29-1; D: -; J: TRBJ2-3